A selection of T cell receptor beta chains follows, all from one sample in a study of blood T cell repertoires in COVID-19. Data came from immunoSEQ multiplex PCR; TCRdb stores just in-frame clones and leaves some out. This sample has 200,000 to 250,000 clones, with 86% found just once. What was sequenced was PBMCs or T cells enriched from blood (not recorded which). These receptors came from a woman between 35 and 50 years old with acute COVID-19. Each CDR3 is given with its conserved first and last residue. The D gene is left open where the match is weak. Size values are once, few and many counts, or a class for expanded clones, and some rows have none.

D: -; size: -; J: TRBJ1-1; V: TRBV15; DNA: TGTGCCACCAGCACCCCGATCCGGGGGGACCAGAACACTGAAGCTTTCTTT; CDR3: CATSTPIRGDQNTEAFF
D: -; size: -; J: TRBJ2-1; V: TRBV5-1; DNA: TGCGCCAGCAGCACAGGGCCCAATGAGCAGTTCTTC; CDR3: CASSTGPNEQFF
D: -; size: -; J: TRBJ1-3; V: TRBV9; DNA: TGTGCCAGCAGCGTAGCCGCGTCGGAACTACCTGCTTTCTCTGGAAACACCATATATTTT; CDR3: CASSVAASELPAFSGNTIYF
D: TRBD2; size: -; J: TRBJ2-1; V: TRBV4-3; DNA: TGCGCCAGCGGGACTAGCGGGGCCAACGCGTGGGAGCAGTTCTTC; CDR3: CASGTSGANAWEQFF
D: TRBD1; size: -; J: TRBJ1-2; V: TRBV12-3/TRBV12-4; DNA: TGTGCCAGCAGTTACAGGGGAAACTATGGCTACACCTTC; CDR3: CASSYRGNYGYTF
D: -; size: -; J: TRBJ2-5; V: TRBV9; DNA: TGTGCCAGCAGCGTAGCTTCCGCGCCAGGGCGGCGAGAGACCCAGTACTTC; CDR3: CASSVASAPGRRETQYF
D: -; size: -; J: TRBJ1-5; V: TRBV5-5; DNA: TGTGCCAGCAGCTTGGCAGGGACTGGCAATCAGCCCCAGCATTTT; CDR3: CASSLAGTGNQPQHF
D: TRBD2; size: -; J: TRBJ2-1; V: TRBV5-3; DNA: TGTGCCAGAAGCTTGTTCAGCGGGGGGTATGAGCAGTTCTTC; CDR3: CARSLFSGGYEQFF
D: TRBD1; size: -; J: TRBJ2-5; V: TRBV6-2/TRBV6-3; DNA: TGTGCCAGCAGTTACGCAGGGGGCATCTTAAAGACCCAGTACTTC; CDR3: CASSYAGGILKTQYF
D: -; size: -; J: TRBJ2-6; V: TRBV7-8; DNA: TGTGCCAGCAGCTTAGCGCGAGGGAATGGGGCCAACGTCCTGACTTTC; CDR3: CASSLARGNGANVLTF
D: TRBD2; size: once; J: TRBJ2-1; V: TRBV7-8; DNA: TGTGCCAGCAGCCGGACTAGCGGGGGGGCAAATGAGCAGTTCTTC; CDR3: CASSRTSGGANEQFF
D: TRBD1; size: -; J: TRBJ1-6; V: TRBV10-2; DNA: TGCGCCAGCAACTCCCCCCGGGACAGGGGTTCACCCCTCCACTTT; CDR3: CASNSPRDRGSPLHF
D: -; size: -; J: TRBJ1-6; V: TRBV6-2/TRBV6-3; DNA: TGTGCCAGCAGTTACTCGAAAGGGGACAAATTCAGGGATTCACCCCTCCACTTT; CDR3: CASSYSKGDKFRDSPLHF
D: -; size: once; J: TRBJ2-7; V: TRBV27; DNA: TGTGCCAGCAGTTACGGCGGGGCCCGTGCCTACGAGCAGTACTTC; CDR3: CASSYGGARAYEQYF
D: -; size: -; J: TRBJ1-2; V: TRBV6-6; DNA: TGTGCCAGCAGTTACGGGGCGGCTTATTCCTTC; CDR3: CASSYGAAYSF
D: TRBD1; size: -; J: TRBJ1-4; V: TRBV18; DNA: TGTGCCAGCTCACCGACCCGGACAGGGAGATTTGCAACTAATGAAAAACTGTTTTTT; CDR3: CASSPTRTGRFATNEKLFF
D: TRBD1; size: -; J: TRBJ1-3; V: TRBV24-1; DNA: TGTGCCACCAGGGGACAGTTCTCTGGAAACACCATATATTTT; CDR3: CATRGQFSGNTIYF
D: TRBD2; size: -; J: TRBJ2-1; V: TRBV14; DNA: TGTGCCAGCAGCCAAGATCGGGGTAGCGGGGTTTACAATGAGCAGTTCTTC; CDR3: CASSQDRGSGVYNEQFF
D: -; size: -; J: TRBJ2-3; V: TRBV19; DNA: TGTGCCAGTAGTCCTGGCGGATCATCTGATACGCAGTATTTT; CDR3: CASSPGGSSDTQYF
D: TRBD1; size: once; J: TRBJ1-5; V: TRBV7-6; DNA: TGTGCCAGCAGCTCCGACCTATCGGGACAGGGAATAGTTCAGCCCCAGCATTTT; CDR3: CASSSDLSGQGIVQPQHF
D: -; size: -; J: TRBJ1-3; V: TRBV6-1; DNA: TGTGCCAGCAGTCCCGCCGCAGGCTCTGGAAACACCATATATTTT; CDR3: CASSPAAGSGNTIYF
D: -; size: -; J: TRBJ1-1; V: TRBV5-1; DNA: TGCGCCAGCAGCTCCCAAGGGGGGGCGGGCACTGAAGCTTTCTTT; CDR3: CASSSQGGAGTEAFF
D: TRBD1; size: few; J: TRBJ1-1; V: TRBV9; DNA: TGTGCCAGCAGCGCCCCAAGGGACAGGGGGGAGGACACTGAAGCTTTCTTT; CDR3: CASSAPRDRGEDTEAFF
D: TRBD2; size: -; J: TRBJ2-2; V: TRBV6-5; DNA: TGTGCCAGCAGTTTCAAGCGGGGGGGGAGCACCGGGGAGCTGTTTTTT; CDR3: CASSFKRGGSTGELFF
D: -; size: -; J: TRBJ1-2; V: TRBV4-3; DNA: TGCGCCAGCAGCCAAGAAGAGGGCAATAACTATGGCTACACCTTC; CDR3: CASSQEEGNNYGYTF
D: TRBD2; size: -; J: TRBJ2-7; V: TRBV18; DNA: TGTGCCAGCTCACCCCTCACAGGGACTAGCGGGCTGACCTACGAGCAGTACTTC; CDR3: CASSPLTGTSGLTYEQYF
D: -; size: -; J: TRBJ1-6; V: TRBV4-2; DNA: TGTGCCAGCAGCCAAGAGGGCCGGAACTATAATTCACCCCTCCACTTT; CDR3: CASSQEGRNYNSPLHF
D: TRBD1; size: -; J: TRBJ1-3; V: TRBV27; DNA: TGTGCCAGCAGTTTAAGGACTCCGGGACAGGGATCAGGAAACACCATATATTTT; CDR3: CASSLRTPGQGSGNTIYF
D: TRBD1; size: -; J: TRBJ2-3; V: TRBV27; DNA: TGTGCCAGCAGTGCGCCTCAGACAGGGGTCGCGGATACGCAGTATTTT; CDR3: CASSAPQTGVADTQYF
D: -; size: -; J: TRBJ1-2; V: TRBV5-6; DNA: TGTGCCAGCAGCAACGTCAGGCGAGGCTACACCTTC; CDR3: CASSNVRRGYTF
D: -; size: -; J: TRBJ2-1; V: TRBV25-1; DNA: TGTGCCAGCATCGATGGGCCCTACAATGAGCAGTTCTTC; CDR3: CASIDGPYNEQFF
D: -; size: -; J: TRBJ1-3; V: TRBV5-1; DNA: TGCGCCAGCAGCTTGGAGGGGACTGGAAACACCATATATTTT; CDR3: CASSLEGTGNTIYF
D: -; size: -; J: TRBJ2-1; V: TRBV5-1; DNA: TGCGCCAGCAGCTTAGGGGGGGCCACCTACAATGAGCAGTTCTTC; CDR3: CASSLGGATYNEQFF
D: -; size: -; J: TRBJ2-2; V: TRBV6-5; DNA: TGTGCCAGCAAGCGTGAGGAGGTCACCGGGGAGCTGTTTTTT; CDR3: CASKREEVTGELFF
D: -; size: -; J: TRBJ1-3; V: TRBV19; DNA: TGTGCCAGTAGTATAACAGGGTTCACTGGAAACACCATATATTTT; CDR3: CASSITGFTGNTIYF
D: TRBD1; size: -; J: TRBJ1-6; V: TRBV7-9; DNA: TGTGCCAGCAGCTTAACGACAGGGGCTTTGGGACCCCTCCACTTT; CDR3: CASSLTTGALGPLHF
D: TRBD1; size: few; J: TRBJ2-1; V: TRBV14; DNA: TGTGCCAGCAGCCAAGGGACAGGGGGCGTGAATGAGCAGTTCTTC; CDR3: CASSQGTGGVNEQFF
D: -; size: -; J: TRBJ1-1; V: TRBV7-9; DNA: TGTGCCAGCAGCTTAGCGAGGAACTCACCCGAAGCTTTCTTT; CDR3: CASSLARNSPEAFF
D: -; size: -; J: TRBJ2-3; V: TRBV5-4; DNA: TGTGCCAGCAGCGGGGAGACCGCAGATACGCAGTATTTT; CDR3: CASSGETADTQYF
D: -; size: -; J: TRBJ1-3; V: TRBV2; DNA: TGTGCCAGCAGCCCCAGCAGGGCTCCTGGAAACACCATATATTTT; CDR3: CASSPSRAPGNTIYF
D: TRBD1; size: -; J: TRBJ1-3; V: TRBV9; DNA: TGTGCCAGCAGCGCTGGGGACAGTGGAAACACCATATATTTT; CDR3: CASSAGDSGNTIYF
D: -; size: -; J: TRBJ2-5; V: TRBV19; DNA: TGTGCCAGTAGTATCGGACAGCAAGAGACCCAGTACTTC; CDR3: CASSIGQQETQYF
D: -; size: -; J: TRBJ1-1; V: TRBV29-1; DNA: TGCAGCGTTGAAGGTTTTAGCACTGAAGCTTTCTTT; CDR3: CSVEGFSTEAFF
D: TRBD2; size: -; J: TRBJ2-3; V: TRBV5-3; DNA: TGTGCCAGAAGCATTTTAGCGGGGGCCCCCACAGATACGCAGTATTTT; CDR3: CARSILAGAPTDTQYF
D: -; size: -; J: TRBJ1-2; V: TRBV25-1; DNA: TGTGCCAGCAGTGAATACAGAAACTATGGCTACACCTTC; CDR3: CASSEYRNYGYTF
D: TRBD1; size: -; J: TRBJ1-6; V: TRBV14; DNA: TGTGCCAGCAGCCGGTTACAGGGGTTCGGTAATTCACCCCTCCACTTT; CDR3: CASSRLQGFGNSPLHF
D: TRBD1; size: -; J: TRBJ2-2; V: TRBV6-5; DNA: TGTGCCAGCAGGTCTGACAGGGATTATAGCGGGGAGCTGTTTTTT; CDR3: CASRSDRDYSGELFF
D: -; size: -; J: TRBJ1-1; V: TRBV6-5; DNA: TGTGCCAGCAGAACGACAACTCTCCAGAACACTGAAGCTTTCTTT; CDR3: CASRTTTLQNTEAFF
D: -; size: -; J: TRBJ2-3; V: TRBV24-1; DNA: TGTGCCACCAGTGATGCCCGGGGTTTCGGCACAGATACGCAGTATTTT; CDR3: CATSDARGFGTDTQYF
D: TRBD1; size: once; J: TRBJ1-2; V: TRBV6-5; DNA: TGTGCCAGCAGTTACACCGGGACAGGGGGTGGCTACACCTTC; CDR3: CASSYTGTGGGYTF